The 4 T cell receptor beta chains given below trace back to one sample, sequenced in a study of blood T cell repertoires in COVID-19 (dated by TCRdb to the early 2020s). Libraries were constructed by the immunoSEQ multiplex PCR assay. In TCRdb, the immuneACCESS table is reduced to in-frame sequences with V and J assigned. These tables do not hold every clone; where another copy was compared, an unresolved V gene accounts for under half, and the others remain unexplained. Recorded for this sample are tens of thousands of clones; around 96% of them occurred a single time. The ten largest clones represent more than 4% of the sample. The sequencing input was peripheral blood. Receptor source: a human donor with active COVID-19. The donor label of this sample is uncertain.

The sample holds one count of this clone. The gene calls are TRBV6-5 and TRBJ1-1; 7 nucleotides align to TRBD1. Germline V gene data show CDR1 as MNHEY and CDR2 as SVGAGI. This CDR3 spans 15 amino acids. The J segment lost 1 base and the V segment lost 2 bases, leaving 4 bases of the junction unmatched. The CDR3 loop is CASSYGTAQNTEAFF. As DNA, the CDR3 is TGTGCCAGCAGTTACGGGACAGCTCAGAACACTGAAGCTTTCTTT.

V and J are TRBV5-6 and TRBJ2-7; D not resolved. V gave up 4 bases and J gave up 2 bases, with 7 bases separating them. This CDR3 has 12 amino acids. Germline V gene data show CDR1 as SGHDT and CDR2 as YYEEEE. The CDR3 nucleotides read TGTGCCAGCAGCGCCTCGGCCTACGAGCAGTACTTC. This encodes CASSASAYEQYF.

The rearrangement joins TRBV10-3 to TRBJ2-7, with TRBD1 matching over 10 bases. Looked up from germline, CDR1 is ENHRY and CDR2 is SYGVKD. The CDR3 length is 13 residues. The trim removed 6 bases at V and 3 bases at J, leaving 2 bases unmatched. CDR3 nucleotide sequence: TGTGCCATCAGGACAGGGGGCGGCTACGAGCAGTACTTC. It translates to CAIRTGGGYEQYF.

V gene TRBV15 combines with J gene TRBJ1-1; D is perhaps TRBD1 (5 bases). Germline values: CDR1 LNHNV, CDR2 YYDKDF (reference sequence). CDR3 length: 15 amino acids. V lost 1 base and J lost 7, with 16 bases in between. CDR3 sequence: CATSRAQSRQGEAFF. The CDR3 region has the DNA TGTGCCACCAGCAGAGCCCAAAGCAGGCAGGGTGAAGCTTTCTTT. The full variable domain, rest sourced from reference TRBV15 and TRBJ1-1, is DAMVIQNPRYQVTQFGKPVTLSCSQTLNHNVMYWYQQKSSQAPKLLFHYYDKDFNNEADTPDNFQSRRPNTSFCFLDIRSPGLGDTAMYLCATSRAQSRQGEAFFGQGTRLTVV.